Listed here are 25 T cell receptor beta chains from one sample, sequenced in a study of T cell changes during pregnancy in multiple sclerosis. Sequenced by immunoSEQ multiplex PCR; TCRdb stores in-frame clones only, minus some. The sample has about 79,000 clones; just over 90% are singletons. The source material was peripheral blood, sampled in the second trimester of pregnancy. These receptors were collected from a female donor in good health, enrolled as a control in a pregnancy study.

Points on this clone: The same CDR3 arises from other DNA sequences in this sample as well. CDR3: CASSLGGRDGYTF. For the CDR3, the DNA is TGCGCCAGCAGCTTGGGAGGGCGCGATGGCTACACCTTC. The genes are TRBV5-1 and TRBJ1-2; D unclear. There are 13 residues in the CDR3. With 0 bases removed from V and 6 bases from J, the gap between germline ends came to 9 bases. The V gene's germline CDR1 is SGHRS and CDR2 YFSETQ.

This sequence joins TRBV7-9 and TRBJ1-4; the match to TRBD1 covers 11 bases. Germline V gene data show CDR1 as SEHNR and CDR2 as FQNEAQ (reference sequence). CDR3 size: 15 residues. V dropped 3 bases and J dropped 6; count of bases not matched to a gene: 3. CDR3 region: CASSFWTGGDEKLFF. CDR3 sequence (DNA): TGTGCCAGCAGCTTCTGGACAGGGGGCGATGAAAAACTGTTTTTT. The variable domain in full, with the rest retrieved from reference TRBV7-9 and TRBJ1-4, is DTGVSQNPRHKITKRGQNVTFRCDPISEHNRLYWYRQTLGQGPEFLTYFQNEAQLEKSRLLSDRFSAERPKGSFSTLEIQRTEQGDSAMYLCASSFWTGGDEKLFFGSGTQLSVL.

Here the CDR3 reads CASSLYRAGANVLTF. The CDR3 DNA is TGTGCCAGCAGCTTGTACAGGGCTGGGGCCAACGTCCTGACTTTC. V gene TRBV5-4 combines with J gene TRBJ2-6; maybe TRBD1 (6 bases). The CDR3 has 15 residues. CDR1 is SGHNT and CDR2 is YYREEE in the germline V gene (reference sequence). Deletions cut 1 base from V and 2 bases from J, with 7 bases between.

J is TRBJ1-2 and V is TRBV19; 7 bases line up with TRBD1. In germline, CDR1 is LNHDA, CDR2 SQIVND (reference sequence). The V segment lost 5 bases and the J segment 7 bases; nucleotides outside the gene matches: 7. This CDR3 is 13 amino acids long. The CDR3 DNA is TGTGCCAGTAGTCCCCAGACAGGGCTTGGCTACACCTTC. It encodes CASSPQTGLGYTF. Full variable domain (remainder filled in from reference TRBV19 and TRBJ1-2): DGGITQSPKYLFRKEGQNVTLSCEQNLNHDAMYWYRQDPGQGLRLIYYSQIVNDFQKGDIAEGYSVSREKKESFPLTVTSAQKNPTAFYLCASSPQTGLGYTFGSGTRLTVV.

The V call is TRBV7-3, the J call TRBJ2-2; no firm D call. The CDR3 extends over 15 amino acids. Per germline, CDR1 SGHTA and CDR2 FQGTGA. V was clipped by 2 bases and J by 2 bases, with 9 bases between them. CDR3 region: CASSLYRGNTGELFF. Written as DNA, the CDR3 is TGTGCCAGCAGCTTATACCGAGGCAACACCGGGGAGCTGTTTTTT.

This clone was found once. V is TRBV19 and J is TRBJ2-1; 10 bases align to TRBD1. This CDR3 is built from 16 residues. Looked up from germline, CDR1 is LNHDA and CDR2 is SQIVND (reference sequence). The ends lost 6 bases at V and 3 bases at J; junction bases unmatched: 8. In nucleotides, the CDR3 is TGTGCCAGTAGGACAGGGGGCCCAGCGGGCTACAATGAGCAGTTCTTC. It is translated as CASRTGGPAGYNEQFF.

The chain recombines TRBV6-6 with TRBJ2-3, with 12 nucleotides matching TRBD1. CDR1 and CDR2 from the germline V gene are MNHNY and SVGAGI (reference sequence). V shed 8 bases, J shed 5 bases, and the junction held 11 bases outside the gene matches. The CDR3 sequence is 16 residues long. The CDR3 nucleotides read TGTGCCAGCGGGCTTGGGGACAGGGGGCGAAGAGATACGCAGTATTTT. Its translation: CASGLGDRGRRDTQYF.

The chain recombines TRBV7-2 with TRBJ1-3, with 9 bases that match TRBD1. The CDR3 has 17 amino acids. CDR1 and CDR2 from the germline V gene are SGHTA and FQGNSA. V gave up 2 bases and J gave up 2 bases; unmatched junction bases: 7. CDR3 protein: CASSLSQGAAAGNTIYF. DNA of the CDR3: TGTGCCAGCAGCTTATCACAGGGGGCAGCGGCTGGAAACACCATATATTTT.

The chain uses TRBV7-2 and TRBJ2-7; D is possibly TRBD1 (6 bases). The germline V gene has CDR1 SGHTA and CDR2 FQGNSA. V lost 5 bases, J lost 5 bases, and 19 bases lay in between. CDR3 size: 15 residues. The CDR3 DNA sequence: TGTGCCAGCAGCCTACGATGGGGTACAGGGAACGAGCAGTACTTC. Its protein is CASSLRWGTGNEQYF. Full variable domain (outside the CDR3, taken from reference TRBV7-2 and TRBJ2-7): GAGVSQSPSNKVTEKGKDVELRCDPISGHTALYWYRQSLGQGLEFLIYFQGNSAPDKSGLPSDRFSAERTGGSVSTLTIQRTQQEDSAVYLCASSLRWGTGNEQYFGPGTRLTVT.

CDR3 nucleotide sequence: TGCGCCAGCAGCCGAATACACCGTTCAGTCGCCGGGGAGCTGTTTTTT. Its translation: CASSRIHRSVAGELFF. The J gene is TRBJ2-2, the V gene TRBV4-3; D uncertain. Germline CDR1 and CDR2: LGHNA and YSLEER. This CDR3 spans 16 amino acids. Trimming left V 4 bases short and J 6 bases short, with 18 bases between.

This clone was seen only once. The chain has TRBV9 and TRBJ1-1, with D perhaps matching TRBD1 (5 bases). Between the trimmed V and J ends, which lost 0 bases and 11 bases, there was a span of 14 bases. The germline V gene has CDR1 SGDLS and CDR2 YYNGEE. There are 13 residues in the CDR3. The CDR3 reads CASSVAGQGGAFF. The CDR3 DNA reads as TGTGCCAGCAGCGTAGCTGGGCAGGGAGGGGCTTTCTTT.

The V and J genes are TRBV5-6 and TRBJ1-1; a weak D match, TRBD1 (6 bases). Germline assignment: CDR1 SGHDT and CDR2 YYEEEE. This CDR3 has 16 residues. The V end lost 2 bases, the J end lost 0 bases, and 14 bases lay between the germline ends. This chain's CDR3 is CASSLTRTVMNTEAFF. CDR3 sequence (DNA): TGTGCCAGCAGCTTAACTAGGACAGTTATGAACACTGAAGCTTTCTTT.

The chain uses TRBV5-1 and TRBJ2-5; 11 nucleotides line up with TRBD2. Germline V gives CDR1 SGHRS, CDR2 YFSETQ. The CDR3 is 17 amino acids. The ends lost 4 bases at V and 1 base at J; junction bases unmatched: 9. CDR3 protein: CASSRGTGTSGQETQYF. For the CDR3, the DNA is TGCGCCAGCAGCAGGGGAACCGGGACTAGCGGCCAAGAGACCCAGTACTTC.

This chain links TRBV6-5 with TRBJ1-6; D is unclear. Per germline, CDR1 MNHEY and CDR2 SVGAGI. The length of the CDR3 is 14 residues. The V and J ends lost 7 bases and 9 bases respectively, with 16 bases between them. This CDR3 reads CASTAGFLGSPLHF. CDR3 DNA sequence: TGTGCCAGCACCGCGGGATTTTTAGGTTCACCCCTCCACTTT.

This clone was seen once. The chain combines TRBV6-5 with TRBJ1-4; 7 nucleotides line up with TRBD1. CDR1 is MNHEY, CDR2 SVGAGI, per germline. V was clipped by 11 bases and J by 4 bases; unmatched bases: 10. The CDR3 contains 14 residues. CDR3 DNA: TGTGCCTGCCGGAGAGGGACAGTTAATGAAAAACTGTTTTTT. It yields the protein CACRRGTVNEKLFF.

The chain has TRBV7-9 and TRBJ1-1, with D unclear. V was trimmed by 3 bases and J by 6 bases, leaving 5 bases between them. Germline V gene lookup returns CDR1 SEHNR and CDR2 FQNEAQ (reference sequence). CDR3 length: 11 residues. The CDR3 DNA is TGTGCCAGCAGCTTTCATCCTGAAGCTTTCTTT. Its protein product is CASSFHPEAFF.

This chain uses TRBV18 with TRBJ2-7; 8 bases are a match to TRBD1. Germline-derived CDR1 and CDR2 are KGHSH and LQKENI. The CDR3 is made up of 14 amino acids. Trimming at V came to 5 bases and at J to 0 bases, leaving 3 bases not matched to a gene. Written as DNA, the CDR3 is TGTGCCAGCTCAGAGGACAGGGACTCCTACGAGCAGTACTTC. This codes for CASSEDRDSYEQYF.

The V gene is TRBV25-1, the J gene TRBJ2-1; 9 bases agree with TRBD2. The J segment lost 4 bases and the V segment lost 7 bases, leaving 17 bases of the junction unmatched. Germline-derived CDR1 and CDR2 are MGHDK and SYGVNS. The CDR3 runs to 18 residues. CDR3 nucleotide sequence: TGTGCCAGCACCTCCCCGGCGAATCGCGGGGGGGGGTACAATGAGCAGTTCTTC. It encodes CASTSPANRGGGYNEQFF.

The chain links TRBV27 to TRBJ2-7; 8 positions match TRBD1. CDR3 length: 15 residues. V lost 3 bases and J lost 4; bases outside the gene matches: 8. Germline loops: CDR1 MNHEY, CDR2 SMNVEV (reference sequence). As DNA, the CDR3 is TGTGCCAGCAGTTTCCAAGGGGACAGGCCATACGAGCAGTACTTC. Translating it yields CASSFQGDRPYEQYF.

CDR3 DNA sequence: TGTGCCAGCAGCCCGACAGGAGCTAATGAAAAACTGTTTTTT. As protein: CASSPTGANEKLFF. The gene calls are TRBV7-9 and TRBJ1-4; the D gene is possibly TRBD1 (6 bases). The CDR3 runs to 14 residues. Trimming took 5 bases from V and 3 from J, leaving 10 bases between them. Germline CDR1 is SEHNR and CDR2 is FQNEAQ (reference sequence).

This sequence joins TRBV4-3 and TRBJ2-2; D unresolved. Trimming removed 1 base from V and 5 bases from J, with 8 bases in between. Germline V gives CDR1 LGHNA, CDR2 YSLEER. The CDR3 totals 14 residues. The CDR3 loop reads CASSQADSTGELFF. The CDR3 nucleotides are TGCGCCAGCAGCCAAGCCGACTCGACCGGGGAGCTGTTTTTT.

The chain recombines TRBV7-2 with TRBJ1-6, with D perhaps matching TRBD1 (5 bases). V lost 2 bases and J 3 bases, leaving 8 bases between the germline ends. The CDR3 runs to 15 residues. Germline V gene lookup returns CDR1 SGHTA and CDR2 FQGNSA. The chain's CDR3 is CASSLMQGYNSPLHF. CDR3 bases: TGTGCCAGCAGCTTAATGCAGGGCTATAATTCACCCCTCCACTTT. Complete variable domain (other parts from reference TRBV7-2 and TRBJ1-6): GAGVSQSPSNKVTEKGKDVELRCDPISGHTALYWYRQSLGQGLEFLIYFQGNSAPDKSGLPSDRFSAERTGGSVSTLTIQRTQQEDSAVYLCASSLMQGYNSPLHFGNGTRLTVT.

The chain joins TRBV19 to TRBJ2-1, with TRBD2 matching over 9 bases. The junction had 8 bases not matched to a gene; V was cut back by 4 bases and J by 7 bases. This CDR3 is built from 15 residues. CDR1 and CDR2 (germline): LNHDA, SQIVND (reference sequence). CDR3 region: CASSKGTSPTNEQFF. For the CDR3, the DNA is TGTGCCAGTAGTAAAGGGACTAGCCCTACTAATGAGCAGTTCTTC.

The rearrangement links TRBV7-2 to TRBJ2-1, with 7 positions matching TRBD2. V was clipped by 1 base and J by 9 bases; unmatched bases: 12. CDR3 length: 16 amino acids. Germline V gives CDR1 SGHTA, CDR2 FQGNSA. The CDR3, as DNA: TGTGCCAGCAGCTTAGTCCAGGCTAGCGCGGGGGTTGAGCAGTTCTTC. Its translation is CASSLVQASAGVEQFF. The full variable domain, completed using reference TRBV7-2 and TRBJ2-1, is GAGVSQSPSNKVTEKGKDVELRCDPISGHTALYWYRQSLGQGLEFLIYFQGNSAPDKSGLPSDRFSAERTGGSVSTLTIQRTQQEDSAVYLCASSLVQASAGVEQFFGPGTRLTVL.

The chain couples TRBV2 to TRBJ1-5; possibly TRBD1 for D (5 bases). The ends were cut back, 6 bases at V and 4 bases at J, with 16 bases in the middle. CDR1 is SNHLY, CDR2 FYNNEI, per germline. The CDR3 spans 15 residues. CDR3 sequence: CASRTQDGLNQPQHF. CDR3 coding DNA: TGTGCCAGCAGGACACAGGACGGGCTAAATCAGCCCCAGCATTTT.